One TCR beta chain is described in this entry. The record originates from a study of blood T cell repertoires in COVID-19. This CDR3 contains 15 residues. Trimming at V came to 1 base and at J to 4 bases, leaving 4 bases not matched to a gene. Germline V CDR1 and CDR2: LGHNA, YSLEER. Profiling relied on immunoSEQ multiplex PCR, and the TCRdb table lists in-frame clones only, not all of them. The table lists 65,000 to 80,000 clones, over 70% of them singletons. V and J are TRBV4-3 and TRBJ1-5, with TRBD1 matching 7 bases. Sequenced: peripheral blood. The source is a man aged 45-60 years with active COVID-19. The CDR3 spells CASSQGPGQNQPQHF. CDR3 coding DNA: TGCGCCAGCAGCCAAGGACCGGGACAGAATCAGCCCCAGCATTTT.